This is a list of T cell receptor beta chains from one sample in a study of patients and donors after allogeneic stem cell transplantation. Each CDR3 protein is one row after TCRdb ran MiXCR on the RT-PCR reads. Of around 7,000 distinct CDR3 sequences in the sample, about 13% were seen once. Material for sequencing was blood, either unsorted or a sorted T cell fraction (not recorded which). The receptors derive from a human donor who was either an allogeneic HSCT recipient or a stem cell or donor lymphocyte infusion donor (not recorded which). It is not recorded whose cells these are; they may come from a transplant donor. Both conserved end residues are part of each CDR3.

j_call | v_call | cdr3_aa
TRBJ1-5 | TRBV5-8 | CASSATENQPQHF
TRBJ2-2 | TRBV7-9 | CASSFIKLWGTGELFF
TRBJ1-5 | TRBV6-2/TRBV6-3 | CASSPDPGRGDPRGNQPQHF
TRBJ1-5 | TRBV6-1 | CASTGTQDQPQHF
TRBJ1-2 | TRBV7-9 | CASSLAGESPGGYTF
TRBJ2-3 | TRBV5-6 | CASSLIRVRTDTQYF
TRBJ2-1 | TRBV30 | CAWALGGINEQFF
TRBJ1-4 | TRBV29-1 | CSGRGRNEKLFF
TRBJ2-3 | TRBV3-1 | CASSPGVFTDTQYF
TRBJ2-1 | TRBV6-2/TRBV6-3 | CASSMGSGDEQFF
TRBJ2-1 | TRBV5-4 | CASSLQRGAYNEQFF
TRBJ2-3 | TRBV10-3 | CAILRDTSTDTQYF
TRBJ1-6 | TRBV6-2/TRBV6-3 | CASIYEPRNSPLHF
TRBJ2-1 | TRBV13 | CASSSRNEQFF
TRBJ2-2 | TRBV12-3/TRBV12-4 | CASSLGPTGELFF
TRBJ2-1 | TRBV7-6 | CASSRFVDPYNEQFF
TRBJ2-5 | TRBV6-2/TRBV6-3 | CASSSRIQETQYF
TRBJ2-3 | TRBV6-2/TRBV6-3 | CASSYRLAGNTDTQYF
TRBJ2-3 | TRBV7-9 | CASLEARGRAQYF
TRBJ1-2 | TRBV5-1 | CASSSFSALRGYTF
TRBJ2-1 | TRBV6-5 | CASSYLREEGSYNEQFF
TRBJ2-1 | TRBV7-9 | CASSASDYSYNEQFF
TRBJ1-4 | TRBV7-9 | CASSPTGLANEKLFF
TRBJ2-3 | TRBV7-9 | CASSSGRRERLADTQYF
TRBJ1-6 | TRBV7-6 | CASSFRQINSPLHF
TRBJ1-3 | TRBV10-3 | CAITQTGQAERLSF
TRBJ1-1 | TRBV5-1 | CASSPGDRKNTEAFF
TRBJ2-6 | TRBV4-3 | CASSRQEGPGANVLTF
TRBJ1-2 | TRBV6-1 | CASDSTGGYYGYTF
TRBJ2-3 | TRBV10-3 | CAISDYIPDTQYF
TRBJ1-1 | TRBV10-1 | CASSESNGENTEAFF
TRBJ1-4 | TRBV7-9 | CASSPAGYGDEKLFF
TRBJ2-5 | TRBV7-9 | CASRRIQETQYF
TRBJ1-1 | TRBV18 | CASSPAQTGVNTEAFF
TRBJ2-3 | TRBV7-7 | CASSPGETDTQYF